A single sample gave rise to the 8 T cell receptor beta chains below, sequenced in a study of regulatory T cells in long-lasting Graves disease. Library construction for TCR beta used iRepertoire HTBI primers and Arm-PCR of CDR3 regions. TCRdb itself ran the multiplex PCR reads through MiXCR, one entry per CDR3 protein. The table records 350,000 to 500,000 distinct CDR3 sequences, around 15% of them present only once. Time point: newly diagnosed GD, antithyroid drugs for less than 3 months. Construction of the TCR library relied on RNA isolated from PBMCs. This sample also belongs to another study, concerning T cells in Graves' hyperthyroidism and ophthalmopathy.

The sequencing here drew on peripheral blood mononuclear cells (PBMCs), taken at new diagnosis, from a patient treated with antithyroid drugs. Receptor source: a woman aged 18 to 35 with Graves disease.

This clonotype appeared many times. The V and J genes are TRBV7-6 and TRBJ1-1; unclear D gene. Germline V gene sequence: CDR1 SGHVS, CDR2 FNYEAQ. The V end lost 3 bases, the J end lost 3 bases, and 11 bases lay between the germline ends. The CDR3 consists of 14 residues. The CDR3 DNA sequence: TGTGCCAGCAGCTTGGAGGGCGTCGACACTGAAGCTTTCTTT. Its translation is CASSLEGVDTEAFF.

This clonotype was seen many times. CDR3 protein: CSARKLAGGNEQFF. As DNA, the CDR3 is TGCAGTGCTCGAAAACTAGCGGGAGGCAATGAGCAGTTCTTC. The J gene is TRBJ2-1, the V gene TRBV20-1; 12 bases match TRBD2. The germline V gene has CDR1 DFQATT and CDR2 SNEGSKA (reference sequence). Trimming at V came to 5 bases and at J to 6 bases, leaving 5 bases not matched to a gene. This CDR3 comprises 14 residues.

This clonotype was seen ten or more times. J is TRBJ1-5 and V is TRBV20-1; D might be TRBD1 (5 bases). Trimming removed 0 bases from V and 4 bases from J, with 16 bases in between. The CDR3 consists of 16 residues. Germline V gene data show CDR1 as DFQATT and CDR2 as SNEGSKA (reference sequence). DNA for the CDR3: TGCAGTGCTAGAGATTGGGCAACCCAGGGTAATCAGCCCCAGCATTTT. This encodes CSARDWATQGNQPQHF.

This rearrangement joins TRBV5-1 to TRBJ1-3, with D uncertain. Looked up from germline, CDR1 is SGHRS and CDR2 is YFSETQ. The CDR3 covers 17 residues. Trimming left V 0 bases short and J 2 bases short, with 15 bases between. CDR3 in amino acids: CASSLAGRILTGNTIYF. CDR3 bases: TGCGCCAGCAGCTTGGCCGGAAGGATTCTCACTGGAAACACCATATATTTT.

The sample holds a few counts of this clonotype. This chain connects TRBV2 to TRBJ1-2, with TRBD1 as a possible D gene (6 bases). The ends were cut back, 5 bases at V and 4 bases at J, with 14 bases in the middle. The germline V gene encodes CDR1 SNHLY and CDR2 FYNNEI. This CDR3 contains 14 residues. As DNA, the CDR3 is TGTGCCAGCAGTTATACTACAGGGCTCTATGGCTACACCTTC. This codes for CASSYTTGLYGYTF.

The chain combines TRBV6-1 with TRBJ1-3; unclear D gene. Germline CDR1 is MNHNS and CDR2 is SASEGT. CDR3 size: 13 residues. Trimming removed 4 bases from V and 0 bases from J, with 4 bases in between. DNA for the CDR3: TGTGCCAGCAGTGCTCCCTCTGGAAACACCATATATTTT. This encodes CASSAPSGNTIYF.

This clonotype occurred many times. The J gene is TRBJ2-1, the V gene TRBV28, with TRBD2 identical over 9 bases. With V trimmed by 4 bases and J by 2 bases, 15 bases remained unmatched. CDR1 is MDHEN, CDR2 SYDVKM, per germline. The CDR3 consists of 19 residues. The CDR3 DNA reads as TGTGCCAGCAGTTCAACACGAGTCCAAGCGGGAGGCGCCTACAATGAGCAGTTCTTC. The encoded protein is CASSSTRVQAGGAYNEQFF.

This clonotype was seen more than once but under ten times. This sequence joins TRBV6-5 and TRBJ1-2, with D possibly TRBD1 on 5 matching bases. Trimming cost V 0 bases and J 0 bases, with 14 bases left between them. This CDR3 contains 17 residues. Germline-derived CDR1 and CDR2 are MNHEY and SVGAGI. The CDR3 loop reads CASSYSGRVGANYGYTF. DNA of the CDR3: TGTGCCAGCAGTTACTCGGGCAGGGTAGGAGCTAACTATGGCTACACCTTC.